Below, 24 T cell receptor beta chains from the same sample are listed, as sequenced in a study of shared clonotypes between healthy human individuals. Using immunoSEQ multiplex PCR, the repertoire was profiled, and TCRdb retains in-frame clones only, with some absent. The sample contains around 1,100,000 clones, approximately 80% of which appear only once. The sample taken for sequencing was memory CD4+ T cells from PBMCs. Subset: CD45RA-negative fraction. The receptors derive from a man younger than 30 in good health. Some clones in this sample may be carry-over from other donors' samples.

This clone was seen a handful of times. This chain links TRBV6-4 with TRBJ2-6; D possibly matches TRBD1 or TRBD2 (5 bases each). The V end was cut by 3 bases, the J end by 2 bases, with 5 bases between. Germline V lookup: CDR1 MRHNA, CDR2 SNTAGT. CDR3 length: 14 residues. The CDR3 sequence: CASSEGAGANVLTF. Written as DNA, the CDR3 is TGTGCCAGCAGTGAGGGGGCTGGGGCCAACGTCCTGACTTTC.

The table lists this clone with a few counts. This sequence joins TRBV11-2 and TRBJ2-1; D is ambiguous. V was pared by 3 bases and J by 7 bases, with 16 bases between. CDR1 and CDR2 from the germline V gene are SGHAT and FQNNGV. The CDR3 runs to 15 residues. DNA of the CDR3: TGTGCCAGCAGCTTGGGCTTTAGCAGTACAAATGAGCAGTTCTTC. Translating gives CASSLGFSSTNEQFF.

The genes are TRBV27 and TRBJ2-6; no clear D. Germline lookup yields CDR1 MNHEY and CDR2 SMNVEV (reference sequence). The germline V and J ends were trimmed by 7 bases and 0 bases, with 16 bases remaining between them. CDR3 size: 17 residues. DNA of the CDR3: TGTGCCAGCACAGTGGGTCTTCCGCGCTCTGGGGCCAACGTCCTGACTTTC. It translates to CASTVGLPRSGANVLTF.

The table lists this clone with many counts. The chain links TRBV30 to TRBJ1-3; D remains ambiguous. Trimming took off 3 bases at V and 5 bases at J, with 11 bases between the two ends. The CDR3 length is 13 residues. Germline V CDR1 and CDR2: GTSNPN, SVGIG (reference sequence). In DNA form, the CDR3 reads TGTGCCTGGAGCCTCAATAATCGAAACACCATATATTTT. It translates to CAWSLNNRNTIYF.

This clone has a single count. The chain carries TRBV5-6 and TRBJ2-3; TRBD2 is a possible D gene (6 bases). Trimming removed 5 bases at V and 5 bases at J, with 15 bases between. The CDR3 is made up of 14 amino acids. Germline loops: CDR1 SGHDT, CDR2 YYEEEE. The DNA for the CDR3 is TGTGCCAGCAGGCGTTATCGGGGAGGAGATACGCAGTATTTT. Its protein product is CASRRYRGGDTQYF.

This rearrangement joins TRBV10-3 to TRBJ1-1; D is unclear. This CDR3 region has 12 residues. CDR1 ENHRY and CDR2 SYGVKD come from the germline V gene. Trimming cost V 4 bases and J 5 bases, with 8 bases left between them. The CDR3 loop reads CAISGLETEAFF. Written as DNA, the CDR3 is TGTGCCATCAGTGGACTTGAGACTGAAGCTTTCTTT.

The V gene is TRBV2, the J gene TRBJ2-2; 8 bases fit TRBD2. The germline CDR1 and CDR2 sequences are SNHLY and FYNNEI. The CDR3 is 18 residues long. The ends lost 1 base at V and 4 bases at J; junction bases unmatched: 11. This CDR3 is CASSEGGGAGAGTGELFF. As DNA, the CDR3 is TGTGCCAGCAGTGAAGGAGGTGGAGCGGGAGCTGGCACCGGGGAGCTGTTTTTT.

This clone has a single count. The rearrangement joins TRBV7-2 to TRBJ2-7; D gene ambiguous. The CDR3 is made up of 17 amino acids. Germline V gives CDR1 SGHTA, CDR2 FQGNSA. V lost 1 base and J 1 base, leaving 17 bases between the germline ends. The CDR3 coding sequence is TGTGCCAGCAGCTTAGTTTATGGCAAAACTTTTTCCTACGAGCAGTACTTC. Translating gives CASSLVYGKTFSYEQYF.

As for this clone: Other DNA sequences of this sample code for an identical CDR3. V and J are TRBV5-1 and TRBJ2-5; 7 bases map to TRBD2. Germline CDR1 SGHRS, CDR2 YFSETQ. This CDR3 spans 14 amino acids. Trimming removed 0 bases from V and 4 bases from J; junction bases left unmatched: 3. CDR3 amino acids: CASSLGTGGETQYF. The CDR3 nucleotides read TGCGCCAGCAGCTTGGGAACGGGAGGAGAGACCCAGTACTTC.

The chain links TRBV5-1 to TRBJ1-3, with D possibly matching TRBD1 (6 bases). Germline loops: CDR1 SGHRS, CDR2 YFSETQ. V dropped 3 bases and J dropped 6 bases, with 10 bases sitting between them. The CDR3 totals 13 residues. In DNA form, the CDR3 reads TGCGCCAGCAGCTCAGGGGCGGCAAACACCATATATTTT. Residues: CASSSGAANTIYF.

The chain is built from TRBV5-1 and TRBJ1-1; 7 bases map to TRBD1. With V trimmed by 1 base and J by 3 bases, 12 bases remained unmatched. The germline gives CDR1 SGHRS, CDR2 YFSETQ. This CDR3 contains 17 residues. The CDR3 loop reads CASSLTGAYPMDTEAFF. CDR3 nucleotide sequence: TGCGCCAGCAGCTTGACAGGGGCTTACCCAATGGACACTGAAGCTTTCTTT.

Here the CDR3 reads CSASTDGYTF. For the CDR3, the DNA is TGCAGTGCTTCGACAGATGGCTACACCTTC. This rearrangement joins TRBV20-1 to TRBJ1-2; tentative D call: TRBD1 (5 bases). CDR1 and CDR2 from the germline V gene are DFQATT and SNEGSKA (reference sequence). The CDR3 is made up of 10 amino acids. Trimming cost V 5 bases and J 6 bases, with 7 bases left between them.

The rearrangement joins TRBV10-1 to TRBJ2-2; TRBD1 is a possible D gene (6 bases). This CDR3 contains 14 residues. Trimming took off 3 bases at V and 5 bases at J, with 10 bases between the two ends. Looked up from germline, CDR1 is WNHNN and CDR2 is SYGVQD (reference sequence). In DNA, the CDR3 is TGCGCCAGCAGTGATACAGGGCGGACCGGGGAGCTGTTTTTT. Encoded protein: CASSDTGRTGELFF.

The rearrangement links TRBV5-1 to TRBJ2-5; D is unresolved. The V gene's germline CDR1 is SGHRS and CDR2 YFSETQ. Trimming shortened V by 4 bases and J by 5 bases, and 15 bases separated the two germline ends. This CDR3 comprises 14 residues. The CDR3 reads CASSPTLRRETQYF. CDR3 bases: TGCGCCAGCAGCCCGACCCTCCGCCGGGAGACCCAGTACTTC.

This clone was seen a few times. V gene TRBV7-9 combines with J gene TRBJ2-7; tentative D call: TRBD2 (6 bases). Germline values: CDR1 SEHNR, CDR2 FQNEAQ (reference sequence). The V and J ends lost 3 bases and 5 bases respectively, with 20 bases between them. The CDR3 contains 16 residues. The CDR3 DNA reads TGTGCCAGCAGCTTTGTTACCCCCCGCGGGACCGACGAGCAGTACTTC. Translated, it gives CASSFVTPRGTDEQYF.

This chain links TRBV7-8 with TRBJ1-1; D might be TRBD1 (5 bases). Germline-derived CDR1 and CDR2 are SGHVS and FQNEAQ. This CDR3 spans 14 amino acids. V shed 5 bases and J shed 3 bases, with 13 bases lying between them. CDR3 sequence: CASSLRGTDTEAFF. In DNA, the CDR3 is TGTGCCAGCAGCCTTCGAGGGACCGACACTGAAGCTTTCTTT.

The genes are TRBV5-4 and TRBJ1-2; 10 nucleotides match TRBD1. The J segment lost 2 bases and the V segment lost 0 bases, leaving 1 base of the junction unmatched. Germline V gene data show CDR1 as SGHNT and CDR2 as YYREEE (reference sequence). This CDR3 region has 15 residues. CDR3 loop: CASSLGTGGNYGYTF. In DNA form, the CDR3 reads TGTGCCAGCAGCTTGGGGACAGGGGGGAACTATGGCTACACCTTC.

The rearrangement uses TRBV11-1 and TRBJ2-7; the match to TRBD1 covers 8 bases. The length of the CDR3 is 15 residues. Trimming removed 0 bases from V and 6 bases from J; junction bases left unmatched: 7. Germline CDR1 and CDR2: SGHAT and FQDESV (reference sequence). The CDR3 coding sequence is TGTGCCAGCAGCTTAGCGGCAGGGGGCCAAGGCGAGCAGTACTTC. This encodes CASSLAAGGQGEQYF.

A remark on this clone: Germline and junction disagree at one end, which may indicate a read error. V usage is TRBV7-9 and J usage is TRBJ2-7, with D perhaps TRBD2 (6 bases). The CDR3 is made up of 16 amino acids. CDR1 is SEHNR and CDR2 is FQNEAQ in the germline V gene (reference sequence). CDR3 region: CASTLLYSGAHYEQYF. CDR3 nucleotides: TGTGCCAGCACCTTACTATACTCGGGAGCCCACTACGAGCAGTACTTC.

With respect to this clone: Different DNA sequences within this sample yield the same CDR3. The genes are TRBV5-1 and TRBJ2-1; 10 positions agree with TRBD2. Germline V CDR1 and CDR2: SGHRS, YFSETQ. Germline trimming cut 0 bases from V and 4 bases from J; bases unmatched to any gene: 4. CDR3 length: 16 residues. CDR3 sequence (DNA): TGCGCCAGCAGCTTGGCGTTAGCGGGAGGATACAATGAGCAGTTCTTC. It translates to CASSLALAGGYNEQFF. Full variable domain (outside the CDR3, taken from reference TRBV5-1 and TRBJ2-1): KAGVTQTPRYLIKTRGQQVTLSCSPISGHRSVSWYQQTPGQGLQFLFEYFSETQRNKGNFPGRFSGRQFSNSRSEMNVSTLELGDSALYLCASSLALAGGYNEQFFGPGTRLTVL.

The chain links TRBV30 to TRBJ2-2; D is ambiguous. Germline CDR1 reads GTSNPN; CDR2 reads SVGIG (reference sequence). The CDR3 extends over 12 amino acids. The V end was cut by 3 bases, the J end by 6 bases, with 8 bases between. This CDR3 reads CAWSPGSGELFF. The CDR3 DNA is TGTGCCTGGAGCCCGGGCTCCGGGGAGCTGTTTTTT.

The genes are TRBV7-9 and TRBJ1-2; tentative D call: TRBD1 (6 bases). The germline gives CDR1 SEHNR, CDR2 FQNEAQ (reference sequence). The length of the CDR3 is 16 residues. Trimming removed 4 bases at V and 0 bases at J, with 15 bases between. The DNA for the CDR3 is TGTGCCAGCAGCTCAAGACAGGTTTTAGCTAACTATGGCTACACCTTC. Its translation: CASSSRQVLANYGYTF.

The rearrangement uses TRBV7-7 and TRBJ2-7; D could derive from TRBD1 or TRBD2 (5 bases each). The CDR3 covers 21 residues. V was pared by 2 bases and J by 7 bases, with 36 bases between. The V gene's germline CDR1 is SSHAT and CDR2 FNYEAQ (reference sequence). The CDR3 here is CASSLKFTGPASCPYLWEQYF. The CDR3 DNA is TGTGCCAGCAGCTTAAAGTTTACGGGACCGGCCTCTTGTCCCTATTTGTGGGAGCAGTACTTC.

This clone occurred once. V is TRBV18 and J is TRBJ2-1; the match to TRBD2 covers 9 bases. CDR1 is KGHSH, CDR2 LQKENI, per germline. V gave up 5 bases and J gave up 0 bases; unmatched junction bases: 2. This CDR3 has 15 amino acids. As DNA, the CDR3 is TGTGCCAGCTCAGTGGGACTAGCCTCCTACAATGAGCAGTTCTTC. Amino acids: CASSVGLASYNEQFF.